These T cell receptor beta chains were read from a single sample in a study of OX40 agonist ivuxolimab in advanced cancers. Data came from immunoSEQ multiplex PCR; TCRdb stores just in-frame clones and leaves some out. The repertoire consists of roughly 20,000 clones, with about 84% occurring once and the leading ten covering 35% to 40%. The specimen was CD4+ or CD8+ T cells sorted from blood, collected in a trial of the OX40 agonist ivuxolimab. The source is an adult with an advanced solid tumor such as melanoma, head and neck, liver or kidney cancer. Both conserved end residues are part of each CDR3. Fields, in order: CDR3 protein, CDR3 DNA, D gene, V gene, clone size, J gene. A D gene is named only where the DNA matches it firmly. Not every row has a clone size; where given, it reads once, few, many or a size class.

CDR3aa: CASSPDGIGYEQYF; CDR3nt: TGTGCTAGTAGCCCCGATGGGATAGGATACGAGCAGTACTTC; d_gene: NA; v_gene: TRBV12-5; abundance: NA; j_gene: TRBJ2-7
CDR3aa: CASSDSYNEQFF; CDR3nt: TGTGCCAGCAGTGACAGTTACAATGAGCAGTTCTTC; d_gene: NA; v_gene: TRBV6-1; abundance: many; j_gene: TRBJ2-1
CDR3aa: CASSLGSPAGQQPQHF; CDR3nt: TGTGCCAGCAGCTTAGGGAGCCCGGCAGGGCAACAGCCCCAGCATTTT; d_gene: NA; v_gene: TRBV7-9; abundance: NA; j_gene: TRBJ1-5
CDR3aa: CASSPGTAAYGYTF; CDR3nt: TGTGCCAGCAGCCCCGGGACAGCGGCGTATGGCTACACCTTC; d_gene: TRBD1; v_gene: TRBV5-4; abundance: NA; j_gene: TRBJ1-2
CDR3aa: CASSITGLGNTEAFF; CDR3nt: TGTGCCAGTAGTATAACAGGGCTTGGGAACACTGAAGCTTTCTTT; d_gene: NA; v_gene: TRBV19; abundance: NA; j_gene: TRBJ1-1
CDR3aa: CASSPRISNEKLFF; CDR3nt: TGTGCCAGCAGTCCCCGTATCAGTAATGAAAAACTGTTTTTT; d_gene: NA; v_gene: TRBV6-1; abundance: NA; j_gene: TRBJ1-4
CDR3aa: CASSWDGSQETQYF; CDR3nt: TGTGCCAGCAGCTGGGACGGGAGCCAAGAGACCCAGTACTTC; d_gene: NA; v_gene: TRBV27; abundance: NA; j_gene: TRBJ2-5
CDR3aa: CASRTGNEKLFF; CDR3nt: TGTGCCAGCAGGACAGGGAATGAAAAACTGTTTTTT; d_gene: TRBD1; v_gene: TRBV27; abundance: NA; j_gene: TRBJ1-4
CDR3aa: CASSPQPLAVGEQYF; CDR3nt: TGTGCCAGCAGCCCCCAGCCTCTTGCCGTCGGGGAGCAGTACTTC; d_gene: NA; v_gene: TRBV7-2; abundance: NA; j_gene: TRBJ2-7
CDR3aa: CASSWGTATNEKLFF; CDR3nt: TGTGCCAGCAGCTGGGGGACAGCAACTAATGAAAAACTGTTTTTT; d_gene: TRBD1; v_gene: TRBV5-6; abundance: NA; j_gene: TRBJ1-4
CDR3aa: CASSFFSSGGNQETQYF; CDR3nt: TGTGCCAGCAGCTTCTTTTCTAGCGGGGGAAATCAAGAGACCCAGTACTTC; d_gene: TRBD2; v_gene: TRBV5-6; abundance: NA; j_gene: TRBJ2-5
CDR3aa: CASSVAGTSGVGEQYF; CDR3nt: TGTGCCAGCAGCGTAGCCGGGACTAGCGGGGTTGGCGAGCAGTACTTC; d_gene: TRBD2; v_gene: TRBV9; abundance: NA; j_gene: TRBJ2-7
CDR3aa: CASSYVWDEKAFF; CDR3nt: TGTGCCAGCAGTTACGTTTGGGATGAGAAAGCTTTCTTT; d_gene: NA; v_gene: TRBV6-5; abundance: NA; j_gene: TRBJ1-1
CDR3aa: CASSLSDSYEQYF; CDR3nt: TGTGCCAGCAGCTTAAGTGACTCTTACGAGCAGTACTTC; d_gene: NA; v_gene: TRBV7-9; abundance: NA; j_gene: TRBJ2-7
CDR3aa: CASSPTGTHSYEQYF; CDR3nt: TGTGCCAGCAGTCCTACAGGGACCCACTCCTACGAGCAGTACTTC; d_gene: NA; v_gene: TRBV27; abundance: NA; j_gene: TRBJ2-7
CDR3aa: CATSSRDRVFKTQYF; CDR3nt: TGTGCCACCAGCTCCCGGGACAGGGTGTTTAAGACCCAGTACTTC; d_gene: TRBD1; v_gene: TRBV15; abundance: NA; j_gene: TRBJ2-5
CDR3aa: CASSGQGYNEQFF; CDR3nt: TGTGCCAGCAGTGGACAGGGATACAATGAGCAGTTCTTC; d_gene: TRBD1; v_gene: TRBV2; abundance: NA; j_gene: TRBJ2-1
CDR3aa: CASSYGRPYEQYF; CDR3nt: TGTGCCAGCAGTTACGGGCGGCCCTACGAGCAGTACTTC; d_gene: NA; v_gene: TRBV5-6; abundance: large; j_gene: TRBJ2-7
CDR3aa: CASRGQGWDEQYF; CDR3nt: TGTGCCAGCAGGGGACAGGGATGGGACGAGCAGTACTTC; d_gene: TRBD1; v_gene: TRBV6-5; abundance: NA; j_gene: TRBJ2-7
CDR3aa: CASSPRDRVGEQYF; CDR3nt: TGTGCCAGCAGCCCTCGGGACAGGGTGGGTGAGCAGTACTTC; d_gene: TRBD1; v_gene: TRBV5-4; abundance: NA; j_gene: TRBJ2-7
CDR3aa: CASRGTVYEQYF; CDR3nt: TGTGCCAGCAGAGGGACAGTCTACGAGCAGTACTTC; d_gene: TRBD1; v_gene: TRBV2; abundance: NA; j_gene: TRBJ2-7
CDR3aa: CATGDRVSYEQYF; CDR3nt: TGTGCCACCGGTGACAGGGTCTCCTACGAGCAGTACTTC; d_gene: TRBD1; v_gene: TRBV19; abundance: NA; j_gene: TRBJ2-7
CDR3aa: CASSYSEGGNTIYF; CDR3nt: TGTGCCAGCAGTTATTCTGAGGGCGGAAACACCATATATTTT; d_gene: NA; v_gene: TRBV6-5; abundance: NA; j_gene: TRBJ1-3
CDR3aa: CASSAGQSNQPQHF; CDR3nt: TGTGCCAGCAGTGCGGGACAGAGCAATCAGCCCCAGCATTTT; d_gene: TRBD1; v_gene: TRBV2; abundance: NA; j_gene: TRBJ1-5
CDR3aa: CASSSKTGSYNSPLHF; CDR3nt: TGTGCCAGCAGCTCAAAGACGGGCTCCTATAATTCACCCCTCCACTTT; d_gene: NA; v_gene: TRBV7-6; abundance: NA; j_gene: TRBJ1-6
CDR3aa: CASSTTSGELFF; CDR3nt: TGTGCCAGCAGCACTACCTCCGGGGAGCTGTTTTTT; d_gene: NA; v_gene: TRBV5-6; abundance: NA; j_gene: TRBJ2-2
CDR3aa: CASLGARNTEAFF; CDR3nt: TGTGCTAGCCTCGGGGCACGGAACACTGAAGCTTTCTTT; d_gene: NA; v_gene: TRBV12-5; abundance: once; j_gene: TRBJ1-1
CDR3aa: CASSEASTTVPISYEQYF; CDR3nt: TGTGCCAGCAGTGAAGCCAGCACGACAGTTCCTATCTCCTACGAGCAGTACTTC; d_gene: NA; v_gene: TRBV6-1; abundance: NA; j_gene: TRBJ2-7
CDR3aa: CATSRPTSGGDEQFF; CDR3nt: TGTGCCACCAGCAGACCGACTAGCGGGGGAGACGAGCAGTTCTTC; d_gene: TRBD2; v_gene: TRBV15; abundance: NA; j_gene: TRBJ2-1
CDR3aa: CASSPDREEAFF; CDR3nt: TGTGCCAGCAGCCCTGACAGGGAGGAAGCTTTCTTT; d_gene: TRBD1; v_gene: TRBV4-2; abundance: NA; j_gene: TRBJ1-1
CDR3aa: CAGGGRSYEQYF; CDR3nt: TGTGCTGGTGGGGGCCGGTCCTACGAGCAGTACTTC; d_gene: NA; v_gene: TRBV7-9; abundance: NA; j_gene: TRBJ2-7
CDR3aa: CASRQGVSYNEQFF; CDR3nt: TGTGCCAGTCGACAGGGGGTTTCCTACAATGAGCAGTTCTTC; d_gene: TRBD1; v_gene: TRBV27; abundance: NA; j_gene: TRBJ2-1
CDR3aa: CASSLDMDRPTGELFF; CDR3nt: TGTGCCAGCAGTTTGGATATGGACAGGCCCACCGGGGAGCTGTTTTTT; d_gene: TRBD1; v_gene: TRBV27; abundance: NA; j_gene: TRBJ2-2
CDR3aa: CASSEGYTVGGETQYF; CDR3nt: TGTGCCAGCAGTGAGGGTTACACAGTGGGCGGGGAGACCCAGTACTTC; d_gene: NA; v_gene: TRBV2; abundance: NA; j_gene: TRBJ2-5
CDR3aa: CASSEWLQSYEQYF; CDR3nt: TGTGCCAGCAGTGAATGGTTACAGTCCTACGAGCAGTACTTC; d_gene: NA; v_gene: TRBV6-1; abundance: NA; j_gene: TRBJ2-7
CDR3aa: CASSPGLASYEQYF; CDR3nt: TGTGCCAGCAGTCCCGGACTAGCTTCCTACGAGCAGTACTTC; d_gene: TRBD2; v_gene: TRBV27; abundance: NA; j_gene: TRBJ2-7